This T cell receptor (beta chain) came from a study of blood T cell repertoires in COVID-19. Study-wide background: PBMCs, B-cell-depleted T cells, or T cells provided the cDNA or gDNA that made up the material.

With 0 bases removed from V and 4 bases from J, the gap between germline ends came to 24 bases. Germline V gene lookup returns CDR1 WSHSY and CDR2 SAAADI. The CDR3 covers 19 residues. In the original processing: Amplification with reference gene primers provided the estimates of nucleated cell counts. Clones were sequenced by immunoSEQ multiplex PCR, and TCRdb holds only the in-frame ones, with some missing. V and J calls and clone size are those listed in that table; D and trimming were worked out from the DNA. The sample has under 250,000 clones, 88% seen once. This sequence was found in a woman in her sixties or seventies with acute or convalescent COVID-19. This sequence joins TRBV10-2 and TRBJ1-2, with D perhaps matching TRBD1 (6 bases). Sequenced input: peripheral blood. The CDR3 DNA reads as TGCGCCAGCAGTGAGTCTAGGGTTTGGGACAACTTAAAGGGCTATGGCTACACCTTC. Translated, it gives CASSESRVWDNLKGYGYTF.